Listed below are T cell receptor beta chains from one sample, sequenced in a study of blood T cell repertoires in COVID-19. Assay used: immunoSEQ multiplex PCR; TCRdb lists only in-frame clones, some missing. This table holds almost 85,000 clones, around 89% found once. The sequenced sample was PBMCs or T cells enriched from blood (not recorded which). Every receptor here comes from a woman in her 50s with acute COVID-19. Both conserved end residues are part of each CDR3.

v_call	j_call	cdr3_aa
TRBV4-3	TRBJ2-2	CASSQVGTSARGELFF
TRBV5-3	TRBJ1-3	CARSLTGISGNTIYF
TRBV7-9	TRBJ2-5	CASSPGTSGNGGQETQYF
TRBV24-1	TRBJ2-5	CATSPGTGYETQYF
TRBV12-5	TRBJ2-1	CASGSNGLGGYEQFF
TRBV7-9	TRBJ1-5	CASSLGGRGWNQPQHF
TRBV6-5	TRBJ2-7	CASGTSGTYEQYF
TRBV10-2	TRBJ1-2	CASSEGRGYGYTF
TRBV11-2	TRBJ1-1	CASSLLSGQRNTEAFF
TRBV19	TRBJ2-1	CASSMDRTPGLNEQFF
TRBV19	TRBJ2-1	CASSIVGLAGVFYNEQFF
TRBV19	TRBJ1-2	CASSRTRDSLYGYTF
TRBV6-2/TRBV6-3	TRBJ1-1	CASSYVVRPPWIVPNTEAFF
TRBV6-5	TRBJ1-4	CASSSYRDTEKLFF
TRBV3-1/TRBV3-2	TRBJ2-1	CASSTPSRTSGNEQFF
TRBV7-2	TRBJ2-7	CASSPSPLYEQYF
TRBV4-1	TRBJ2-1	CASSQDPASAGGAGYNEQFF
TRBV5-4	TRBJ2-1	CASSPWTSGREQFF
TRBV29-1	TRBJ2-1	CSVELMTGRNEQFF
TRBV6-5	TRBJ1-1	CASSYPQMNTEAFF
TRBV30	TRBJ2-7	CAWSARDRGPQRYF
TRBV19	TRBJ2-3	CASSITSGSADTQYF
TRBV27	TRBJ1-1	CASSIKKGGSNTEAFF
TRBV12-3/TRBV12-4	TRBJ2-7	CASSLGAPYEQYF
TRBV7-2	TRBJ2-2	CASSFSGNTGELFF
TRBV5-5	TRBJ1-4	CASSPRAGGDEKLFF
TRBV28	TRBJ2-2	CASRGQSYSAGELFF
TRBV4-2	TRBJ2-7	CASSHEGQGAYEQYF
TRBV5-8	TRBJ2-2	CASSLVWASPNTGELFF
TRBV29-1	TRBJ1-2	CSASRENYGYTF
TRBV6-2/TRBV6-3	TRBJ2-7	CASSRQEGDSGSYEQYF
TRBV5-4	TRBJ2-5	CASSWDREETQYF
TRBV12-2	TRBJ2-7	CASRIMRERTYEQYF
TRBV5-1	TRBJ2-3	CASSLAGGPTDTQYF
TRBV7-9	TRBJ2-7	CASSLGARGSGEQYF
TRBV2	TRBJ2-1	CASFQGTSGRSSYNEQFF
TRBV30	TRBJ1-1	CAWTRRASDTEAFF
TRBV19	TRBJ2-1	CASSTLQGPGTVSYNEQFF
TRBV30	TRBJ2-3	CAWSPLQGGINTQYF
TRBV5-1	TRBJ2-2	CASSLRTGAGELFF
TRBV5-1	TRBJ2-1	CASSLGQLYNEQFF
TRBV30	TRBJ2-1	CAWTFFTGVGNEQFF
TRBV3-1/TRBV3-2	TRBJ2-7	CASSPPGNLAHEQYF
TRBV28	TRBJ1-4	CASSLPGQGAEKLFF
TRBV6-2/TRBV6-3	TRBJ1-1	CASSYRGMGTEAFF
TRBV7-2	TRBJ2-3	CASSFDRVTDTQYF
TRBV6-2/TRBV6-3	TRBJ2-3	CASSSGTSGSGADTQYF
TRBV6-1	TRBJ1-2	CASSEFWRDYGYTF
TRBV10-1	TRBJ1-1	CASRAGTGRNTEAFF
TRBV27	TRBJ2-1	CASSLTSGSSYNEQFF
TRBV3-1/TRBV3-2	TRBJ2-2	CASSPDRVTGELFF
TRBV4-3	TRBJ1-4	CASSQDPPRTGNEKLFF
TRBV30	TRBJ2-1	CAWQLTSEQFF